This TCR beta chain was identified during a study of CD8 T cells in Susac syndrome. Reverse transcription of roughly 0.5 to 1 ug RNA was carried out with random hexamers. TCRdb re-analysed the immunoSEQ multiplex PCR reads in MiXCR, keeping a single row per CDR3 protein. The top ten clones hold under 0.15% of a sample with about 400,000 distinct CDR3 sequences, approximately 85% of them seen once. The V and J ends lost 1 base and 3 bases, in that order; junction bases with no gene match: 3. This CDR3 is 15 amino acids long. CDR1 and CDR2 (germline): MNHEY, SMNVEV (reference sequence). The clonotype was recovered from a human donor with multiple sclerosis. The sample was CD8+ T cells from PBMCs. V is TRBV27 and J is TRBJ2-3; 8 nucleotides align to TRBD1. DNA of the CDR3: TGTGCCAGCAGTTTATGGGGACAGGTTACAGATACGCAGTATTTT. Amino acid sequence: CASSLWGQVTDTQYF.